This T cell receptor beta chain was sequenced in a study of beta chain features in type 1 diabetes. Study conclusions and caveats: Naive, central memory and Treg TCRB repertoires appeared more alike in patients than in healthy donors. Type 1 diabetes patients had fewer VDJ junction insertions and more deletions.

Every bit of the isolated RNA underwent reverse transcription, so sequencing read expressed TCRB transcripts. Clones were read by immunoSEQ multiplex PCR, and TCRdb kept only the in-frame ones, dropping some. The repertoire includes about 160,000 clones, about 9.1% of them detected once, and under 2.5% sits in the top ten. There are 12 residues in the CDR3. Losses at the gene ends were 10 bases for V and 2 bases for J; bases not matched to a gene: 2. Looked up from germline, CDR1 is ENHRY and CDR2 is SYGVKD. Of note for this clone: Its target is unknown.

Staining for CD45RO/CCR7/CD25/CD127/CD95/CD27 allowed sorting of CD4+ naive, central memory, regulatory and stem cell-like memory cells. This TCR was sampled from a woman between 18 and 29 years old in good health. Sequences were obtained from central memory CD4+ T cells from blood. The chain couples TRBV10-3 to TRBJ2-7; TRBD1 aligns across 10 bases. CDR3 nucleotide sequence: TGTGCCACGGGACAGGGGACCTACGAGCAGTACTTC. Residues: CATGQGTYEQYF.